The clone carrying this T cell receptor beta chain was counted once. CDR3 length: 14 residues. V dropped 4 bases and J dropped 5 bases, with 15 bases sitting between them. Germline CDR1 SGHTA, CDR2 FQGTGA. This entry belongs to a study of shared clonotypes between healthy human individuals. About the study: The donors, a couple of women and a few men, were aged 18 to 49.

The assay used deep level. The data were produced by immunoSEQ multiplex PCR, yet TCRdb's version contains in-frame clones alone and is incomplete. The data show about 690,000 clones, 90% seen once. Caucasian adults residing in Nashville, Tennessee made up all the donors. The origin of this receptor is a man aged 18 to 30 in good health. Some clones in this sample may be carry-over from other donors' samples. This chain uses TRBV7-3 with TRBJ2-7; no firm D call. Sequencing was done on a sample of memory CD8+ T cells from PBMCs. Indicated subset: CD45RO+ cells pooled with CCR7-negative TemRA cells. This CDR3 is CASSSGPLAHEQYF. Here the CDR3 DNA reads TGTGCCAGCAGCTCCGGCCCCCTCGCCCACGAGCAGTACTTC.